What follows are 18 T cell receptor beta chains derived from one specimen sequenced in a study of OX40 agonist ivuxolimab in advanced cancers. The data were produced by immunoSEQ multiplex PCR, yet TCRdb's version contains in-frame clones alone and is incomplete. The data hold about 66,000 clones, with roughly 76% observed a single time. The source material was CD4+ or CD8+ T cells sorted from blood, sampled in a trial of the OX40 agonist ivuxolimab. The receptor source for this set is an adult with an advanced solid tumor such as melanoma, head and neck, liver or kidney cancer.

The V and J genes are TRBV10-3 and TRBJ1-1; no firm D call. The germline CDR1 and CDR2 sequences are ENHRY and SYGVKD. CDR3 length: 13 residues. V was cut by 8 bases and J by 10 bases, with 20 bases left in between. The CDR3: CAIWAVGSSAAFF. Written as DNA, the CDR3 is TGTGCCATCTGGGCGGTGGGCAGTTCAGCAGCTTTCTTT.

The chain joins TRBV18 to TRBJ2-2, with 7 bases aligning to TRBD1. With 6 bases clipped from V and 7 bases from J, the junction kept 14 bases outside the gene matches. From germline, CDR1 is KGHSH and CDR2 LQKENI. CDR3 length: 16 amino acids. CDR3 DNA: TGTGCCAGCTCGCCTCGACAGGGCCAATTGGGCGGGGAGCTGTTTTTT. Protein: CASSPRQGQLGGELFF.

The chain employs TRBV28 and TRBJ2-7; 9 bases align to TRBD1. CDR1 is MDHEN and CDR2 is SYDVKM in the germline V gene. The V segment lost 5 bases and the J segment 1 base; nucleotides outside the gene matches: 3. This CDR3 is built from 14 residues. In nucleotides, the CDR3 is TGTGCCAGCAGTACGGGACAGGGTTCCTACGAGCAGTACTTC. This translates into CASSTGQGSYEQYF.

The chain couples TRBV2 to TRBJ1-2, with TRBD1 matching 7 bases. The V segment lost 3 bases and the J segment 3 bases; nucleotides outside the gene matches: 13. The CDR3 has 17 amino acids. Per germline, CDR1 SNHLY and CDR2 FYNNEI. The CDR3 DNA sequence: TGTGCCAGCAGTGACCCTAACTGGACAGGAGACGACTATGGCTACACCTTC. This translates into CASSDPNWTGDDYGYTF.

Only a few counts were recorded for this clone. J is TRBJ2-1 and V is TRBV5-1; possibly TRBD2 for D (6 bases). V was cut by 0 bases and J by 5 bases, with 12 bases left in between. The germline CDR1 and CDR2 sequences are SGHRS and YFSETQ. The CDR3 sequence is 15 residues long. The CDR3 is CASSLGLGGDNEQFF. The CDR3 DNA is TGCGCCAGCAGCTTGGGCCTCGGGGGAGACAATGAGCAGTTCTTC. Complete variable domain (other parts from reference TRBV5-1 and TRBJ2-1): KAGVTQTPRYLIKTRGQQVTLSCSPISGHRSVSWYQQTPGQGLQFLFEYFSETQRNKGNFPGRFSGRQFSNSRSEMNVSTLELGDSALYLCASSLGLGGDNEQFFGPGTRLTVL.

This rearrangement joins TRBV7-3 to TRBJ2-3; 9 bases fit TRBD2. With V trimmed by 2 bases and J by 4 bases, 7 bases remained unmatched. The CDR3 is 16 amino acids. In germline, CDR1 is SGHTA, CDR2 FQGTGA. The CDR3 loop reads CASSLLAGRHPDTQYF. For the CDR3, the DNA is TGTGCCAGCAGCTTACTAGCGGGGAGGCATCCAGATACGCAGTATTTT.

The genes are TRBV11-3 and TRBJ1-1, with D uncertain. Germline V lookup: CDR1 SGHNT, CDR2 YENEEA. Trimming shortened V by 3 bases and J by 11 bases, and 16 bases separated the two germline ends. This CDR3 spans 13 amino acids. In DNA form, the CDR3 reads TGTGCCAGCAGCTTGCTTTCGACACCCGGGGCTTTCTTT. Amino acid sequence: CASSLLSTPGAFF.

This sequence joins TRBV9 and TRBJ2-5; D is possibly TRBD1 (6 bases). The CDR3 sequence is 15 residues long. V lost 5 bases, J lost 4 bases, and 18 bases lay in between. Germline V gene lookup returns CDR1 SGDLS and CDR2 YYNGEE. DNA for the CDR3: TGTGCCAGCAGTTATTCAGGGGATAGTTTAGAGACCCAGTACTTC. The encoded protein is CASSYSGDSLETQYF.

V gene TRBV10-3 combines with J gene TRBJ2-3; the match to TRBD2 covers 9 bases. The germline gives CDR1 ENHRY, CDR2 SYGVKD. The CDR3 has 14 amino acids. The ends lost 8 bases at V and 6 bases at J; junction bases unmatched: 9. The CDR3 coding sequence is TGTGCCATCTCGGCGGGGGGGCAGCCCGATACGCAGTATTTT. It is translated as CAISAGGQPDTQYF.

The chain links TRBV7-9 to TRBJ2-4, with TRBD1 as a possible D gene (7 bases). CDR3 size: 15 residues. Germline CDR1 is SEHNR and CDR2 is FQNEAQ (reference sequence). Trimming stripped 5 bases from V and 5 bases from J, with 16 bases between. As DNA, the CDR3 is TGTGCCAGCAGCCCCCGCGGGACAGCAGAAAACATTCAGTACTTC. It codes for CASSPRGTAENIQYF.

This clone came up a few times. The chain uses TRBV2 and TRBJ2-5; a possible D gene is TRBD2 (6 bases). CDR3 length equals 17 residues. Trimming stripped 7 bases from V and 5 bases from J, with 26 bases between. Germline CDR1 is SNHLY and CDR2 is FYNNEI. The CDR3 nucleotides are TGTGCCAGCAAAGGCTTCGGGAGACGGGGACTCGGGGAGACCCAGTACTTC. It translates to CASKGFGRRGLGETQYF.

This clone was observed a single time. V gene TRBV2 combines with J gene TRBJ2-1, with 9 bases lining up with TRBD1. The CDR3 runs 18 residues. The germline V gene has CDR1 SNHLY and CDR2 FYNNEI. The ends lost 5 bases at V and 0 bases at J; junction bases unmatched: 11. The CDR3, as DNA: TGTGCCAGCAGTTGGGGACAGGGAATTCCTCCCTCCTACAATGAGCAGTTCTTC. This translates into CASSWGQGIPPSYNEQFF.

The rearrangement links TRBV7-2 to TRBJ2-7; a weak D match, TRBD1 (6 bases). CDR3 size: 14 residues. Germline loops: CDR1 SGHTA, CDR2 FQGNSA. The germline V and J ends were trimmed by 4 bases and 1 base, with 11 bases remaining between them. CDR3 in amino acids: CASSSTGMSYEQYF. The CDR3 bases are TGTGCCAGCAGCTCGACAGGAATGTCCTACGAGCAGTACTTC.

The CDR3 DNA reads as TGTGCCAGCAGCCGAAACAGGGGAGGGCTCTATGAGCAGTTCTTC. Translation gives CASSRNRGGLYEQFF. The J gene is TRBJ2-1, the V gene TRBV14, with D perhaps matching TRBD1 or TRBD2 (7 bases each). The germline CDR1 and CDR2 sequences are SGHDN and FVKESK. V lost 4 bases to trimming and J lost 8 bases, with 18 bases between them. The CDR3 has 15 residues.

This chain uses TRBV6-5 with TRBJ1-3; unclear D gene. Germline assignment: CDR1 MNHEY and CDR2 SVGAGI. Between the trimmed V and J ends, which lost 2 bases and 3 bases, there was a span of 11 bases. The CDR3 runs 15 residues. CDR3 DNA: TGTGCCAGCAGTTACAGGCTCTCTGGTGGAAACACCATATATTTT. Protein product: CASSYRLSGGNTIYF.

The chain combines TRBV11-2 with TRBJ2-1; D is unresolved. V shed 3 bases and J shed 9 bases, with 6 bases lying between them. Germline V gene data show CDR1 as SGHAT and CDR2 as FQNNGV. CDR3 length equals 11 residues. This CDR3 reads CASSFGTEQFF. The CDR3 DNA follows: TGTGCCAGCAGCTTTGGTACTGAGCAGTTCTTC.

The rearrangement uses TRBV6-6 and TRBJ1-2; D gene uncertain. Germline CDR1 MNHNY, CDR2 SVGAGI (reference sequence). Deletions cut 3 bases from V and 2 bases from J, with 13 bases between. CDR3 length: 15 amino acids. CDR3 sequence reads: CASSYTGANNYGYTF. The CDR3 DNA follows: TGTGCCAGCAGTTATACCGGAGCTAACAACTATGGCTACACCTTC.

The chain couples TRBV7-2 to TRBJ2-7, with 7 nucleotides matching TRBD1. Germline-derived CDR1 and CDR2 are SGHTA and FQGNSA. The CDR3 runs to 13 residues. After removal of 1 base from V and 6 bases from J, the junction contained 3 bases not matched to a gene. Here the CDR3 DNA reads TGTGCCAGCAGCTTAGACAGGGGTAGCGAGCAGTACTTC. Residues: CASSLDRGSEQYF.